This T cell receptor (beta chain) is drawn from a study of human T cells and chemical hapten exposure. Study background: Sensitization employed 2% DPC on roughly 2 cm by roughly 2 cm of upper inner arm skin. Across the whole study, which lasted approximately 23 weeks, patients were given diphenylcyclopropenone on the scalp once a week.

The time point was: pre-sensitization, week 0. The sample's treatment: therapeutic diphenylcyclopropenone sensitization with weekly scalp DPC. The total RNA was obtained from whole blood that was not fractionated. With 5 bases removed from V and 1 base from J, the gap between germline ends came to 14 bases. The CDR3 contains 15 residues. TCRdb itself ran the RACE reads through MiXCR, one entry per CDR3 protein. This sample has 200,000 to 300,000 distinct CDR3 sequences, with more than 6.5% found just once. This clonotype was observed at least ten times. The receptor was isolated from a woman aged 40 to 55 with alopecia areata. Some clones in this sample may be carry-over from other donors' samples. This rearrangement joins TRBV12-3 or TRBV12-4 to TRBJ2-5, with D possibly being TRBD2 (7 bases). The source was whole blood, collected in connection with sensitization to the hapten diphenylcyclopropenone (DPC). The CDR3 is CASSGLGGRQETQYF. For the CDR3, the DNA is TGTGCCAGCAGTGGTTTGGGGGGGCGCCAAGAGACCCAGTACTTC.